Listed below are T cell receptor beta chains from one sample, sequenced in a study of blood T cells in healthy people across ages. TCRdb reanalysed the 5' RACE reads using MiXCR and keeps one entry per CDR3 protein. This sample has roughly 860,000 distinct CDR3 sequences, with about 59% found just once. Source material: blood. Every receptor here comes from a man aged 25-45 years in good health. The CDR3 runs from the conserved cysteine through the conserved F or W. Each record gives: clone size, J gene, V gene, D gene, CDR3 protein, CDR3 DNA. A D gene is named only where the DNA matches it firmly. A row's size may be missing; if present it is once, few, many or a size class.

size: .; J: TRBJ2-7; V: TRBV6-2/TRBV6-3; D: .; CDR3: CAGSPGVPYEQYF; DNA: TGTGCCGGCTCACCGGGGGTCCCCTACGAGCAGTACTTC
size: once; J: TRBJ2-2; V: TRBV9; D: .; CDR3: CARTTDTLTGELFF; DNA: TGTGCCAGGACAACAGATACTCTCACCGGGGAGCTGTTTTTT
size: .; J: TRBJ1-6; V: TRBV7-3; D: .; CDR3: CASSSTGPGSPLHF; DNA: TGTGCCAGCAGCTCCACCGGGCCCGGTTCACCCCTCCACTTT
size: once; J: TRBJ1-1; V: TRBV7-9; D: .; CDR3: CASSLRITRNTEAFF; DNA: TGTGCCAGCAGCTTACGGATTACCAGAAACACTGAAGCTTTCTTT
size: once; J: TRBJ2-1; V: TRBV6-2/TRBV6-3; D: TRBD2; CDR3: CASSTGLAGDHEQFF; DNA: TGTGCCAGCAGTACCGGACTAGCGGGGGATCATGAGCAGTTCTTC
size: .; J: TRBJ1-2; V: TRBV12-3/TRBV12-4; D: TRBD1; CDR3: CASIAQGTSGYTF; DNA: TGTGCCAGCATTGCACAGGGGACCTCTGGCTACACCTTC
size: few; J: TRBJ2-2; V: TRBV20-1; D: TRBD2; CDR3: CSASLRGGDTGELFF; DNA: TGCAGTGCTAGTTTGCGGGGGGGCGACACCGGGGAGCTGTTTTTT
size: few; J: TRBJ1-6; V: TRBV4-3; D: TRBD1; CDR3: CASSQEWDRSSPLHF; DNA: TGCGCCAGCAGCCAAGAGTGGGACAGGAGTTCACCCCTCCACTTT
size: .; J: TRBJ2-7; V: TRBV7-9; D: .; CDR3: CASSLVLAGAEQYF; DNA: TGTGCCAGCAGCTTAGTCCTGGCGGGGGCTGAGCAGTACTTC
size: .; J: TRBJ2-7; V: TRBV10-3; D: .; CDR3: CAISDLYQGRYEQYF; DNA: TGTGCCATCAGTGATTTATACCAGGGCCGATACGAGCAGTACTTC
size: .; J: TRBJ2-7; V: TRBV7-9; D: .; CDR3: CASSPAGGLTYEQYF; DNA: TGTGCCAGCAGCCCAGCTGGGGGGCTAACCTACGAGCAGTACTTC
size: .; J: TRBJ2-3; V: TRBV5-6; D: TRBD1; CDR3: CASSFLGQGSTDTQYF; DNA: TGTGCCAGCAGCTTCCTAGGACAGGGTAGCACAGATACGCAGTATTTT
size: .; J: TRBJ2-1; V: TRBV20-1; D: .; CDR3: CSALQPRTYPKETQFF; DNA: TGCAGTGCTCTACAACCCCGGACCTACCCGAAAGAGACCCAGTTCTTC
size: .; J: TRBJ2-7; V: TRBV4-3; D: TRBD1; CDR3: CASSQESGTGREQYF; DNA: TGCGCCAGCAGCCAAGAATCCGGGACAGGTCGCGAGCAGTACTTC